The table lists the clone carrying this TCR beta chain with a few counts. Its antigen remains unknown. MiXCR was run by TCRdb on the RT-PCR reads, yielding one entry per CDR3 protein. Of 800,000 to 1,000,000 distinct CDR3 sequences listed, over 20% are singletons. V dropped 6 bases and J dropped 7; count of bases not matched to a gene: 6. CDR3 length: 13 amino acids. The entry originates in a study of response to subunit inactivated influenza vaccine. Findings of the study overall: The authors put forward the suggestion that each seasonal influenza vaccination may bring in only a limited number of new T cells.

This material consisted of PBMCs from blood, taken more than 4 days after vaccination. The receptor comes from a man aged 50 to 59 who received an inactivated influenza vaccine. The chain uses TRBV12-3 or TRBV12-4 and TRBJ1-5; 7 bases match TRBD1. The CDR3 loop is CASRTEQGQPQHF. DNA for the CDR3: TGTGCCAGCAGGACCGAACAGGGGCAGCCCCAGCATTTT.